The present TCR beta chain was sequenced within a study of siplizumab effects on memory and regulatory T cells. For every sample, some 10^5 TCR templates were assayed. The protocol was immunoSEQ multiplex PCR, while the TCRdb copy is restricted to in-frame clones and leaves out a portion. Of about 120,000 clones listed, about 95% are singletons. Study-level results: Treg origin accounted for an average of approximately 67% of mappable alloreactive CD4+ clones with siplizumab and about 27% in controls. There were only a minor fraction of alloreactive clones that mapped to unstimulated subsets. Naive T cells were seen as more diverse than memory cells and as major alloresponse contributors.

There are 14 residues in the CDR3. Germline CDR1 is SGHTA and CDR2 is FQGNSA. Trimming pared 2 bases from V and 7 bases from J, leaving 12 bases between. Remarks on this clone: Antigen specificity is unknown.

The TCR sequence derives from a human donor in good health. The chain uses TRBV7-2 and TRBJ1-5; D is ambiguous. Sequenced input: non-Treg CD4+ T cells sorted from blood. Here the CDR3 reads CASSLTPVGQPQHF. CDR3 bases: TGTGCCAGCAGCTTAACGCCCGTAGGGCAGCCCCAGCATTTT.